The TCR beta chain described here comes from a study of cytomegalovirus exposure and HLA in healthy donors. Background on the study: In an early release, HLA-typed donors contributed approximately 82 million unique TCR sequences. Findings and limits, study-wide: According to the study, 160 or so TCR beta chains were cytomegalovirus-associated.

Germline V gene lookup returns CDR1 SEHNR and CDR2 FQNEAQ (reference sequence). The CDR3 length is 13 residues. Trimming left V 5 bases short and J 2 bases short, with 9 bases between. This clone showed up just a few times. No antigen is known for it. In the PCR, 60 Vbeta and 13 Jbeta primers were used. Clones were sequenced by immunoSEQ multiplex PCR, and TCRdb holds only the in-frame ones, with some missing. The sample consists of around 150,000 clones, about 77% of them appearing once. The J gene is TRBJ1-1, the V gene TRBV7-9; D uncertain. What was sequenced was PBMCs. This TCR was sampled from a male donor in good health and CMV-seropositive. The chain's CDR3 is CASSAAYNTEAFF. The CDR3 DNA reads as TGTGCCAGCAGCGCGGCTTATAACACTGAAGCTTTCTTT.